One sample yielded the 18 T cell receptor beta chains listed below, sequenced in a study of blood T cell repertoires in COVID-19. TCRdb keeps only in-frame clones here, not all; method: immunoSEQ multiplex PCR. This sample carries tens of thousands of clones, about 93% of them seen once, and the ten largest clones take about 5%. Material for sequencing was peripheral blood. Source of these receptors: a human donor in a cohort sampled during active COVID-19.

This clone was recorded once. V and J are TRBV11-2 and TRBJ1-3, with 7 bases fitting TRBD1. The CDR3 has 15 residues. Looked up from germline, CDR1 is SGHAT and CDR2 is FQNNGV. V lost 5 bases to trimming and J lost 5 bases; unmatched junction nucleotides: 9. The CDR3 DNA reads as TGTGCCAGCAGCCCTCCCGACAGGGCTAGAAACACCATATATTTT. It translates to CASSPPDRARNTIYF.

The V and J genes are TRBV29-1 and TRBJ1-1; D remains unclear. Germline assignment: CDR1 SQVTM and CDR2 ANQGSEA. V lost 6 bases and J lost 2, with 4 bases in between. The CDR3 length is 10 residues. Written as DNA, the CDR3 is TGCAGCGTGGCTAACACTGAAGCTTTCTTT. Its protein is CSVANTEAFF.

The CDR3 region is CASSSPGVVTYNEQFF. The DNA for the CDR3 is TGTGCCAGCAGTTCCCCGGGGGTAGTAACCTACAATGAGCAGTTCTTC. The chain uses TRBV28 and TRBJ2-1; the D gene is possibly TRBD2 (6 bases). V shed 4 bases and J shed 2 bases, with 15 bases lying between them. Per germline, CDR1 MDHEN and CDR2 SYDVKM. There are 16 residues in the CDR3.

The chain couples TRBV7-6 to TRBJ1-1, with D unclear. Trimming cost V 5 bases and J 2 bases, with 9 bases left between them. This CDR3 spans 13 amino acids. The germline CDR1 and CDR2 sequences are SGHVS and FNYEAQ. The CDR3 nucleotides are TGTGCCAGCAGCCGTAATTATAACACTGAAGCTTTCTTT. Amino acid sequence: CASSRNYNTEAFF. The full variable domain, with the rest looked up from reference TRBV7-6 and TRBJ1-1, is GAGVSQSPRYKVTKRGQDVALRCDPISGHVSLYWYRQALGQGPEFLTYFNYEAQQDKSGLPNDRFSAERPEGSISTLTIQRTEQRDSAMYRCASSRNYNTEAFFGQGTRLTVV.

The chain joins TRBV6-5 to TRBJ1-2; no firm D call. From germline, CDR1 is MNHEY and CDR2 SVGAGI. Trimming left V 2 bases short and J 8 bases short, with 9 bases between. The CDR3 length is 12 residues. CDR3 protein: CASSYGGVGYTF. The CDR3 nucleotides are TGTGCCAGCAGTTACGGTGGAGTCGGCTACACCTTC.

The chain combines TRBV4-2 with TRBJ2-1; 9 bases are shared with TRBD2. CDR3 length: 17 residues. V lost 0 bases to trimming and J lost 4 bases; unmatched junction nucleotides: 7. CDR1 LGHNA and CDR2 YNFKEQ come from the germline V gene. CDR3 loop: CASSQEASGGPYNEQFF. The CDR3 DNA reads TGTGCCAGCAGCCAAGAGGCCAGCGGGGGGCCGTACAATGAGCAGTTCTTC.

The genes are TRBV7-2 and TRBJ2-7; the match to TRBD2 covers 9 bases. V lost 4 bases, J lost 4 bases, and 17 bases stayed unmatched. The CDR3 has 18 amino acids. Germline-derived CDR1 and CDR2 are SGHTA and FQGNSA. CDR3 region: CASSSRTSGYRPDYEQYF. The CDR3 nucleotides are TGTGCCAGCAGCTCCCGCACTAGCGGGTATAGACCGGATTACGAGCAGTACTTC.

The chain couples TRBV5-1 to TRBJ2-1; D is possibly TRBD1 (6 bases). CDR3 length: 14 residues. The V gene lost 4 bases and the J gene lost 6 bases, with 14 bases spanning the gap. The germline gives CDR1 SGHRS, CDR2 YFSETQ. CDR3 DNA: TGCGCCAGCAGCACCGGGACACATGGCAATGAGCAGTTCTTC. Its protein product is CASSTGTHGNEQFF.

CDR3: CASSVGRGGRTDTQYF. The CDR3 bases are TGTGCCAGCAGCGTAGGTCGGGGGGGGCGGACAGATACGCAGTATTTT. V gene TRBV9 combines with J gene TRBJ2-3; 8 bases are a match to TRBD2. The CDR3 is made up of 16 amino acids. V lost 0 bases and J lost 3; bases outside the gene matches: 6. The germline gives CDR1 SGDLS, CDR2 YYNGEE.

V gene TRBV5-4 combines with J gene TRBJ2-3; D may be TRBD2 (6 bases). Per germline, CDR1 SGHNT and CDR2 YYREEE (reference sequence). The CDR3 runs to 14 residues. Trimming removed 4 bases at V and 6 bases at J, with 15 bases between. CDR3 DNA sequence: TGTGCCAGCAGCACTAGCTCTAGCGATGATACGCAGTATTTT. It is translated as CASSTSSSDDTQYF.

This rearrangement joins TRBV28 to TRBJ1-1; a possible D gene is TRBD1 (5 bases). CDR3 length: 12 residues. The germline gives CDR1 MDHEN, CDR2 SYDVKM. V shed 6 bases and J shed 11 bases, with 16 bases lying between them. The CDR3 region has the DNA TGTGCCAGCAGCGCCACCAGGGTGAGGGCTTTCTTT. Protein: CASSATRVRAFF. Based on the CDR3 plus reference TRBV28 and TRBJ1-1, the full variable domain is DVKVTQSSRYLVKRTGEKVFLECVQDMDHENMFWYRQDPGLGLRLIYFSYDVKMKEKGDIPEGYSVSREKKERFSLILESASTNQTSMYLCASSATRVRAFFGQGTRLTVV.

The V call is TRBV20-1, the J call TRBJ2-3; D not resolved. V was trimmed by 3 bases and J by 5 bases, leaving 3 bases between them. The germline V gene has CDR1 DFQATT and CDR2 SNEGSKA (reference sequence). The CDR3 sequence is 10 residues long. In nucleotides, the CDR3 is TGCAGTGCTAGCGTAGATACGCAGTATTTT. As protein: CSASVDTQYF.

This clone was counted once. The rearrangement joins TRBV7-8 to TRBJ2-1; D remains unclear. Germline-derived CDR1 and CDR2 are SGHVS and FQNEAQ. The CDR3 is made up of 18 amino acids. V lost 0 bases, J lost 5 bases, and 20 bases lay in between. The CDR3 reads CASSLARTLGQAHNEQFF. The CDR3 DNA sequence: TGTGCCAGCAGCTTAGCGAGAACATTAGGCCAGGCCCACAATGAGCAGTTCTTC. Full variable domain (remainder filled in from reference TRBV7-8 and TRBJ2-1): GAGVSQSPRYKVAKRGQDVALRCDPISGHVSLFWYQQALGQGPEFLTYFQNEAQLDKSGLPSDRFFAERPEGSVSTLKIQRTQQEDSAVYLCASSLARTLGQAHNEQFFGPGTRLTVL.

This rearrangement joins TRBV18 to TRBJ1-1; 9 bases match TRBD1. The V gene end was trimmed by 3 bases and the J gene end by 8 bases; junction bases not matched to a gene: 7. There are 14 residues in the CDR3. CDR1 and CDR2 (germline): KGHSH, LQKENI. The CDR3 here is CASSPRGQGQEAFF. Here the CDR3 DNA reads TGTGCCAGCTCACCCCGGGGACAGGGTCAAGAAGCTTTCTTT.

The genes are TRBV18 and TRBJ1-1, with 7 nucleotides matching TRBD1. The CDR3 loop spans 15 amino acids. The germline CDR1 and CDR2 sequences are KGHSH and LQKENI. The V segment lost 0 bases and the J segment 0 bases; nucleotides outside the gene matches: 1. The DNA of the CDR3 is TGTGCCAGCTCACCACCCAGGGGGATGAACACTGAAGCTTTCTTT. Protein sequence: CASSPPRGMNTEAFF.

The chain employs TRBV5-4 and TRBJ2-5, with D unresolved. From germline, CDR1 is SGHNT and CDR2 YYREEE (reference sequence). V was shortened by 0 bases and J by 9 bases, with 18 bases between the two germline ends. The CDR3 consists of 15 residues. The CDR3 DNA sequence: TGTGCCAGCAGCTTGGTGGCCCCCCCGGGTGGAGCCCAGTACTTC. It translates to CASSLVAPPGGAQYF.

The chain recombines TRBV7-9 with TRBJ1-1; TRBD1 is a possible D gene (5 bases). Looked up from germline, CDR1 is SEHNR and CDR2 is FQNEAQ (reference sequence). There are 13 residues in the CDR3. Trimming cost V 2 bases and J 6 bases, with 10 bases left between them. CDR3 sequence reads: CASSLYRKAEAFF. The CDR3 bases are TGTGCCAGCAGCTTATACAGGAAGGCTGAAGCTTTCTTT. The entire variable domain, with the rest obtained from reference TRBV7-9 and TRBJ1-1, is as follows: DTGVSQNPRHKITKRGQNVTFRCDPISEHNRLYWYRQTLGQGPEFLTYFQNEAQLEKSRLLSDRFSAERPKGSFSTLEIQRTEQGDSAMYLCASSLYRKAEAFFGQGTRLTVV.

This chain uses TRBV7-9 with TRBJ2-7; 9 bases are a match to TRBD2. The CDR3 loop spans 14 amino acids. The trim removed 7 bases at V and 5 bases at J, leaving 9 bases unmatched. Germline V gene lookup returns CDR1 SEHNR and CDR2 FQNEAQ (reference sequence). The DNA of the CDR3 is TGTGCCAGCAAGGCGGGGGGGCCGGGCCACGAGCAGTACTTC. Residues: CASKAGGPGHEQYF.